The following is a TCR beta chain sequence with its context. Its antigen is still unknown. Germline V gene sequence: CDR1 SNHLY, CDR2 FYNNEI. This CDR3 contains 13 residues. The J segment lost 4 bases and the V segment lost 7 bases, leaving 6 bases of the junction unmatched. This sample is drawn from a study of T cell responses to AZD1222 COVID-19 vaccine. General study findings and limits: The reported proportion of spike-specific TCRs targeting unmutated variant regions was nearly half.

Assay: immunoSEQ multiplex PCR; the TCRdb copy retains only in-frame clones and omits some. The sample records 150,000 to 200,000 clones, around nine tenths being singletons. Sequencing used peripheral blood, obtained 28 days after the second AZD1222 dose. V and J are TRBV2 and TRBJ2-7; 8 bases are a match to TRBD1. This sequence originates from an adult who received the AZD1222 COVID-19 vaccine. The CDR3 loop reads CASMDRVFYEQYF. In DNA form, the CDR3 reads TGTGCCAGCATGGACAGGGTATTTTACGAGCAGTACTTC.